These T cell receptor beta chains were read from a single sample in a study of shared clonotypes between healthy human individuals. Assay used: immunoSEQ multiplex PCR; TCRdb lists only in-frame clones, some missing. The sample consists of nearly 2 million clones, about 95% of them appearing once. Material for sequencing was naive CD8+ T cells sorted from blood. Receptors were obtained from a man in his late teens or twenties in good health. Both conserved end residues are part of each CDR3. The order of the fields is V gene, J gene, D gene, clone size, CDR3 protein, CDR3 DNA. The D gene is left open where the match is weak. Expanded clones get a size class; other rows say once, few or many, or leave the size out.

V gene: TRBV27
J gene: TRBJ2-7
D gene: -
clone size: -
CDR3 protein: CASSNTGFYEQYF
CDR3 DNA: TGTGCCAGCAGTAACACAGGGTTCTACGAGCAGTACTTC

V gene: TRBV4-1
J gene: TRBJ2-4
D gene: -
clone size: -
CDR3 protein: CASSQKGVGDIQYF
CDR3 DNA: TGCGCCAGCAGCCAAAAGGGGGTCGGGGACATTCAGTACTTC

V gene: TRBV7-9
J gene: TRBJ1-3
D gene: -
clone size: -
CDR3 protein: CASSLGGNTIYF
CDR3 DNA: TGTGCCAGCAGCTTGGGGGGAAACACCATATATTTT

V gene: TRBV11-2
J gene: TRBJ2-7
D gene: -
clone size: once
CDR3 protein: CASSFSQGYEQYF
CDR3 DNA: TGTGCCAGCAGCTTTTCGCAGGGCTACGAGCAGTACTTC

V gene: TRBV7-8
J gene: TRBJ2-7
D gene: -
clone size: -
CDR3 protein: CASRESSYEQYF
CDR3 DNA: TGTGCCAGCAGGGAATCTTCCTACGAGCAGTACTTC

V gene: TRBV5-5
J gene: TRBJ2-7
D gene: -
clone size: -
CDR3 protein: CASSFGHSYEQYF
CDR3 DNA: TGTGCCAGCAGCTTCGGACATAGCTACGAGCAGTACTTC

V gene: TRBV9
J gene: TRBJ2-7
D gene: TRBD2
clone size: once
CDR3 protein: CASSVGCSGRWYEQYF
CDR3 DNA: TGTGCCAGCAGCGTAGGGTGCAGCGGGAGGTGGTACGAGCAGTACTTC

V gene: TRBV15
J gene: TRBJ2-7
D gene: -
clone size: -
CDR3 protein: CATRESSSYEQYF
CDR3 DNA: TGTGCCACCAGAGAAAGTAGCTCCTACGAGCAGTACTTC

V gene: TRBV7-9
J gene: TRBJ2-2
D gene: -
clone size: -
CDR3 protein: CASSPRTTPNTGELFF
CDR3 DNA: TGTGCCAGCAGCCCGCGGACTACCCCGAACACCGGGGAGCTGTTTTTT

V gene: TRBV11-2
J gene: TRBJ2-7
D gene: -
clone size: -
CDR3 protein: CASSLDRGAYEQYF
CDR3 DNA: TGTGCCAGCAGCTTAGATCGGGGGGCGTACGAGCAGTACTTC

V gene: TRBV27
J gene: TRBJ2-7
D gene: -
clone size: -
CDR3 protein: CASSPGRAYEQYF
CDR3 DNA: TGTGCCAGCAGTCCGGGACGAGCCTACGAGCAGTACTTC

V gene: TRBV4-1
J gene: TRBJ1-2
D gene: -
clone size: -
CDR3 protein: CASSQDGTGYGYTF
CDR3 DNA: TGCGCCAGCAGCCAAGATGGGACGGGGTATGGCTACACCTTC

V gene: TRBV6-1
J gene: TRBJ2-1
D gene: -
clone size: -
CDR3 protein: CASSENTLFAGNGYNEQFF
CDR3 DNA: TGTGCCAGCAGTGAAAACACCCTTTTTGCCGGGAACGGCTACAATGAGCAGTTCTTC

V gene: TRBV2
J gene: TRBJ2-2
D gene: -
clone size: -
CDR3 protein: CASSERPTPGELFF
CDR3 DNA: TGTGCCAGCAGTGAACGGCCCACCCCCGGGGAGCTGTTTTTT

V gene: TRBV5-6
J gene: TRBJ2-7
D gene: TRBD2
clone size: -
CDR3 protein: CASSTGLENYEQYF
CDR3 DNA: TGTGCCAGCAGCACGGGACTAGAGAACTACGAGCAGTACTTC

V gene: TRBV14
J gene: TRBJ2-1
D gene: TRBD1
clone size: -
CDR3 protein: CASSQDRVYNEQFF
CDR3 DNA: TGTGCCAGCAGCCAGGACAGGGTTTACAATGAGCAGTTCTTC

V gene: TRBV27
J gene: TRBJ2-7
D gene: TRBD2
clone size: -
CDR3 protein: CASSSTSGRAYEQYF
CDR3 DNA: TGTGCCAGCAGTTCGACTAGCGGGAGGGCCTACGAGCAGTACTTC

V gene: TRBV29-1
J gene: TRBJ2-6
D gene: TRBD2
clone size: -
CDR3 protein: CSVVAGGPANVLTF
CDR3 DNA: TGCAGCGTTGTCGCGGGAGGTCCGGCCAACGTCCTGACTTTC

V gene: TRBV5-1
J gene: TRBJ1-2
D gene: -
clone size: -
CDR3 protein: CASSLRRQGDYGYTF
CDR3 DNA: TGCGCCAGCAGCTTGAGGCGGCAGGGTGACTATGGCTACACCTTC

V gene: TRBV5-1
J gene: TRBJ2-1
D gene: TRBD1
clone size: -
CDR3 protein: CASSLGQGSYNEQFF
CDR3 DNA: TGCGCCAGCAGCTTAGGACAGGGCTCCTACAATGAGCAGTTCTTC

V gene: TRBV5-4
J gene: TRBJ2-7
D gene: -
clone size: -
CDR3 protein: CASSSDSMLGEQYF
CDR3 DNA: TGTGCCAGCAGCTCGGACTCGATGCTCGGCGAGCAGTACTTC

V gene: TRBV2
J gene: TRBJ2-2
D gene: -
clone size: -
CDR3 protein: CASSDGRPGELFF
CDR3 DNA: TGTGCCAGCAGTGATGGAAGGCCCGGGGAGCTGTTTTTT

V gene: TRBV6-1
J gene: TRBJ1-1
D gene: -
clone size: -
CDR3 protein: CASSEARGNTEAFF
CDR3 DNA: TGTGCCAGCAGTGAAGCTCGCGGGAACACTGAAGCTTTCTTT

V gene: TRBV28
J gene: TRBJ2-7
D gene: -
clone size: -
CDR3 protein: CASRIPDSAYEQYF
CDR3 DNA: TGTGCCAGCAGGATCCCGGACTCGGCCTACGAGCAGTACTTC

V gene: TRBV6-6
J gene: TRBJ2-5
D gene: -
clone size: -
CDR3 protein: CASTYSGSQETQYF
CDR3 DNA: TGTGCCAGCACCTACTCGGGGAGCCAAGAGACCCAGTACTTC

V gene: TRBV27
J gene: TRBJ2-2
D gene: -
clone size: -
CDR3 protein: CASSPTGVLGTGELFF
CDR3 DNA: TGTGCCAGCAGCCCGACGGGGGTTCTCGGCACCGGGGAGCTGTTTTTT

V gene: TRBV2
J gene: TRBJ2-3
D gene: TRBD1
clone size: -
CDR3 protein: CASSEGQGAADTQYF
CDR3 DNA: TGTGCCAGCAGTGAGGGACAGGGGGCAGCAGATACGCAGTATTTT

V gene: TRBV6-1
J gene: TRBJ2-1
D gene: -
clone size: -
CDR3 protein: CASSEAGSSYNEQFF
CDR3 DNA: TGTGCCAGCAGTGAAGCTGGGAGCTCCTACAATGAGCAGTTCTTC

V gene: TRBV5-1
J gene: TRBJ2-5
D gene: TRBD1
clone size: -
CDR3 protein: CASSKDRGIQETQYF
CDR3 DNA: TGCGCCAGCAGCAAAGACAGGGGCATACAAGAGACCCAGTACTTC

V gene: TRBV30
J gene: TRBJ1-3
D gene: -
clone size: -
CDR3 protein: CAWSGVNSGNTIYF
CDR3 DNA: TGTGCCTGGAGTGGGGTCAACTCTGGAAACACCATATATTTT

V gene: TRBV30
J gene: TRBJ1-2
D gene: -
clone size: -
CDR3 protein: CASTGGFEGYTF
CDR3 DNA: TGTGCCTCGACTGGGGGGTTTGAGGGCTACACCTTC

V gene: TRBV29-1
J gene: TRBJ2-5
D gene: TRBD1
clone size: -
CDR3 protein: CSVETPGTVPETQYF
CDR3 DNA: TGCAGCGTTGAAACCCCCGGGACAGTACCTGAGACCCAGTACTTC

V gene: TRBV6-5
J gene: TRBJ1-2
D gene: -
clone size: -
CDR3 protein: CASSTGNGYTF
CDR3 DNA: TGTGCCAGCAGTACCGGGAATGGCTACACCTTC

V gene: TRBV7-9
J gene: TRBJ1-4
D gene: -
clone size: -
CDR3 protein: CASSLEPGEKLFF
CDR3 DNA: TGTGCCAGCAGCCTCGAACCAGGGGAAAAACTGTTTTTT

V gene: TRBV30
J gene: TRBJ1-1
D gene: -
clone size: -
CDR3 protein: CAWRETVNTEAFF
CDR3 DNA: TGTGCCTGGAGGGAGACAGTGAACACTGAAGCTTTCTTT

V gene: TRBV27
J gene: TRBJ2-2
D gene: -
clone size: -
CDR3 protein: CASTDTGELFF
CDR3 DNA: TGTGCCAGCACCGACACCGGGGAGCTGTTTTTT

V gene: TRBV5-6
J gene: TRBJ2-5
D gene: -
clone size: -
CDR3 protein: CASSLDRPQETQYF
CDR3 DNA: TGTGCCAGCAGCTTGGACAGGCCGCAGGAGACCCAGTACTTC

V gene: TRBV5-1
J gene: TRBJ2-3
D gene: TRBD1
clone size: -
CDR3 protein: CASSLNGQVLTDTQYF
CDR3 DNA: TGCGCCAGCAGCTTAAACGGACAGGTCCTCACAGATACGCAGTATTTT

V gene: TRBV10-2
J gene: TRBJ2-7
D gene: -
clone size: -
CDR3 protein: CASSFDRTYEQYF
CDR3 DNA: TGCGCCAGCAGTTTCGACAGGACCTACGAGCAGTACTTC

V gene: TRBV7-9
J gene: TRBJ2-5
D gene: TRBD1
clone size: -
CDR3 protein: CASSLPRTGPQETQYF
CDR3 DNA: TGTGCCAGCAGCCTCCCCCGGACAGGGCCCCAAGAGACCCAGTACTTC

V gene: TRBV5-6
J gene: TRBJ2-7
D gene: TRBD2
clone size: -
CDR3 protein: CASSPSGVGDEQYF
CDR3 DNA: TGTGCCAGCAGCCCGAGCGGGGTGGGGGACGAGCAGTACTTC

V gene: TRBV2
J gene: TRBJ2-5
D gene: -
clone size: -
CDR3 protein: CASNGETSQRETQYF
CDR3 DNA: TGTGCCAGCAACGGCGAGACTTCCCAACGGGAGACCCAGTACTTC

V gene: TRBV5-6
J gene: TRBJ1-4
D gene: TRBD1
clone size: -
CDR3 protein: CASSLGTGEEKLFF
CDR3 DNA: TGTGCCAGCAGCTTGGGGACAGGGGAAGAAAAACTGTTTTTT

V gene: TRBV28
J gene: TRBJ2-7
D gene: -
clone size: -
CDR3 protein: CASSSGRGGHEQYF
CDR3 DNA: TGTGCCAGCAGTTCGGGCAGGGGGGGTCACGAGCAGTACTTC

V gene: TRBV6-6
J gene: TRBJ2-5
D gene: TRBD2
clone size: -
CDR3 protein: CASSYWEGKETQYF
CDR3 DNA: TGTGCCAGCAGTTACTGGGAGGGGAAGGAGACCCAGTACTTC

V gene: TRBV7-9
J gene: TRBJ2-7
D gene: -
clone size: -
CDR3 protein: CASSLGVLSEQYF
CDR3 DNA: TGTGCCAGCAGCTTGGGGGTACTCTCCGAGCAGTACTTC

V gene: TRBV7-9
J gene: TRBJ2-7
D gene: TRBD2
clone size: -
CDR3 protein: CASSSGLAGVEQYF
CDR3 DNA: TGTGCCAGCAGCTCGGGACTAGCGGGAGTTGAGCAGTACTTC

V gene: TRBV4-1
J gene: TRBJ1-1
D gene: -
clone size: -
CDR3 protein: CASSQDWNTEAFF
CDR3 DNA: TGCGCCAGCAGCCAAGACTGGAACACTGAAGCTTTCTTT

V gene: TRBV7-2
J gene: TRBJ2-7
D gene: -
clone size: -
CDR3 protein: CASRRADTHYEQYF
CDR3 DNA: TGTGCCAGCAGGCGGGCGGACACCCACTACGAGCAGTACTTC

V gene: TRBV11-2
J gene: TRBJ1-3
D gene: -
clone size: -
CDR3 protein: CASSLFAGFEFDTIYF
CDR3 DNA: TGTGCCAGCAGCTTATTCGCAGGGTTTGAATTTGACACCATATATTTT

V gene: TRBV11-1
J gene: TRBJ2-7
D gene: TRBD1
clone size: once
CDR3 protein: CASSLIPGQGYEQYF
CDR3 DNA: TGTGCCAGCAGCTTAATTCCGGGACAGGGTTACGAGCAGTACTTC

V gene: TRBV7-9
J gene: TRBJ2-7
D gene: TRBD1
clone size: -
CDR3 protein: CASSPGPRDRGLYEQYF
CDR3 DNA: TGTGCCAGCAGCCCCGGCCCCCGGGACAGGGGTTTGTACGAGCAGTACTTC